This TCR beta chain was captured in a study of T cell responses to AZD1222 COVID-19 vaccine. Profiled with immunoSEQ multiplex PCR; TCRdb holds only in-frame clones, not every one. The sample has around 120,000 clones, about 86% seen once; the top ten hold about 16%. The CDR3 is 16 amino acids. With 5 bases removed from V and 5 bases from J, the gap between germline ends came to 19 bases. Germline assignment: CDR1 LNHDA and CDR2 SQIVND (reference sequence). Both about-4-week and about-12-week second-dose recipients were combined. Turning to this clone: Its specificity is unknown.

Study-level findings and limits: Among the donors, most were white British and more were female, and clonal diversity was possibly underestimated. Just a handful of people given AZD1222 tested seropositive at baseline.

The J gene is TRBJ1-5, the V gene TRBV19, with TRBD1 as a possible D gene (6 bases). Specimen: peripheral blood, collected 28 days after the second AZD1222 dose. This TCR derives from an adult who received the AZD1222 COVID-19 vaccine. In DNA, the CDR3 is TGTGCCAGTAGTGTTACAGGGTTTGCCCGGGATCAGCCCCAGCATTTT. Its protein is CASSVTGFARDQPQHF.